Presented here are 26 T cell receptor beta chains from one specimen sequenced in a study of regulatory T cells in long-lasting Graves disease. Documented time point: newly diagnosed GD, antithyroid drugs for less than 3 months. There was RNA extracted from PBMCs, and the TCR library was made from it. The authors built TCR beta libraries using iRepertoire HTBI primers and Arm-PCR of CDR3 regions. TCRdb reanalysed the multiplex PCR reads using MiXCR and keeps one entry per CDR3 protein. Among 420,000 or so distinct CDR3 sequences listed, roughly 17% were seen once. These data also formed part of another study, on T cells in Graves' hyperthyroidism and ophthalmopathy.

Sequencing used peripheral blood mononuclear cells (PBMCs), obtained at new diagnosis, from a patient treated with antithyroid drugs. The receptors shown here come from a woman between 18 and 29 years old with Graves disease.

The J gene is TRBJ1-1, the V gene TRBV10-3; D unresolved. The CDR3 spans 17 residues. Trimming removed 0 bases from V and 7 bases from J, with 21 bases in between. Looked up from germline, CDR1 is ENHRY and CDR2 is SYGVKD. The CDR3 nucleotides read TGTGCCATCAGTGAGTCGATCGGGATTCACACGAAAGGTGAAGCTTTCTTT. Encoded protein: CAISESIGIHTKGEAFF.

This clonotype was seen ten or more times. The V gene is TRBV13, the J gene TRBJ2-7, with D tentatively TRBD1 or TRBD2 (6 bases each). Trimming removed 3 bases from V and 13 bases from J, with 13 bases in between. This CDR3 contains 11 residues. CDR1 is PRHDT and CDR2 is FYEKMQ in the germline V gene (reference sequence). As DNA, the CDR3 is TGTGCCAGCAGCTTGGGGGGCAGGGTCTACTTC. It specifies CASSLGGRVYF.

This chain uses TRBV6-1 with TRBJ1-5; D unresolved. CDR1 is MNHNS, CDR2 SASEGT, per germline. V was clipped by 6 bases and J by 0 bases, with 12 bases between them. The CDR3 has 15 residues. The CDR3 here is CASSLQSLSNQPQHF. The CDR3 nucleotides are TGTGCCAGCAGCCTACAGAGCCTTAGCAATCAGCCCCAGCATTTT.

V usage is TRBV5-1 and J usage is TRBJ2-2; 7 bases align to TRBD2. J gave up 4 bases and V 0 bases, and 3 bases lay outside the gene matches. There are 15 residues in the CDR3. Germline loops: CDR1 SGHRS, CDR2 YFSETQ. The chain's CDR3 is CASSLAIAGTGELFF. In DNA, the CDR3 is TGCGCCAGCAGCTTGGCGATAGCGGGCACCGGGGAGCTGTTTTTT. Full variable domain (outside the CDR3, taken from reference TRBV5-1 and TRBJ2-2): KAGVTQTPRYLIKTRGQQVTLSCSPISGHRSVSWYQQTPGQGLQFLFEYFSETQRNKGNFPGRFSGRQFSNSRSEMNVSTLELGDSALYLCASSLAIAGTGELFFGEGSRLTVL.

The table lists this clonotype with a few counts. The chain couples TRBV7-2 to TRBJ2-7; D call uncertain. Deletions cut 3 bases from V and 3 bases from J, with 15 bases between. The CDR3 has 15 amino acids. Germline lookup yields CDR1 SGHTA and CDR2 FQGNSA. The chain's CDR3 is CASSLSGEWSYEQYF. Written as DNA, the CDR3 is TGTGCCAGCAGCTTGTCTGGGGAATGGAGCTACGAGCAGTACTTC.

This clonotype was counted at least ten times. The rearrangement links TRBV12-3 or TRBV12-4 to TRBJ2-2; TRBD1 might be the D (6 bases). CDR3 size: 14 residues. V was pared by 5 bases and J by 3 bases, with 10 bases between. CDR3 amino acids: CASSPGQYTGELFF. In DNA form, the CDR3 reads TGTGCCAGCAGTCCAGGACAGTACACCGGGGAGCTGTTTTTT.

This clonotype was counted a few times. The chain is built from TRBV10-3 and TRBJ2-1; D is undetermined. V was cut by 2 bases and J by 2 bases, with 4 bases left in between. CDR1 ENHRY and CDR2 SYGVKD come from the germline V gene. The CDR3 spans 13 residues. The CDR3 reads CAISEATYNEQFF. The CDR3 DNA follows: TGTGCCATCAGTGAGGCCACCTACAATGAGCAGTTCTTC.

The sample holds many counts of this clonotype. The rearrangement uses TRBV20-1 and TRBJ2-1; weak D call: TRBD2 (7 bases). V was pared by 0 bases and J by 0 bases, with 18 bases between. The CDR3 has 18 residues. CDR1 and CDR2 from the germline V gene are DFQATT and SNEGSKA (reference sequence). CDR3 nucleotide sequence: TGCAGTGCTAGAGATCGGCCGAGGGGGGGAAGCTCCTACAATGAGCAGTTCTTC. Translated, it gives CSARDRPRGGSSYNEQFF.

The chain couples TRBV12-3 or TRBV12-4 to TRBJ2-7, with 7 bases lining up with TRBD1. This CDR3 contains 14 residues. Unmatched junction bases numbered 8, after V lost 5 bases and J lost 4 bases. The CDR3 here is CASSIRQGGYEQYF. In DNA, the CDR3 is TGTGCCAGCAGTATTAGACAGGGTGGGTACGAGCAGTACTTC.

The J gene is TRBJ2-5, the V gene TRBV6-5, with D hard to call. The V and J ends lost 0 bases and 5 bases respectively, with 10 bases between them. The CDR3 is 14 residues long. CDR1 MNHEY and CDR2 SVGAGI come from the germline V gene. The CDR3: CASSYSLEGETQYF. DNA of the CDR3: TGTGCCAGCAGTTACTCTTTAGAAGGGGAGACCCAGTACTTC.

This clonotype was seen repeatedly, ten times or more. CDR3 nucleotide sequence: TGCGCCAGCAGTGCTACGGGATCCTCCTACAATGAGCAGTTCTTC. Translating gives CASSATGSSYNEQFF. The rearrangement joins TRBV10-1 to TRBJ2-1, with D tentatively TRBD2 (5 bases). This CDR3 comprises 15 residues. The V end was cut by 4 bases, the J end by 0 bases, with 10 bases between. In germline, CDR1 is WNHNN, CDR2 SYGVQD (reference sequence).

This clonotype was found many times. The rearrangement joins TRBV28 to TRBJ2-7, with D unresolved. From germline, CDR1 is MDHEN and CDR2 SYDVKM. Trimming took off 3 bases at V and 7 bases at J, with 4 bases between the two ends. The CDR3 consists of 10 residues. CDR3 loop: CASSLREQYF. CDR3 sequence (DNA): TGTGCCAGCAGTTTGCGGGAGCAGTACTTC.

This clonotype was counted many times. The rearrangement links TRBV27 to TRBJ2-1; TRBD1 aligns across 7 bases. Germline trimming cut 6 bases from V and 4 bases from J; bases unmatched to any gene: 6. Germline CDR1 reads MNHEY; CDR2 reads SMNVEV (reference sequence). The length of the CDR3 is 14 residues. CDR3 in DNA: TGTGCCAGCAGGACCGGGACAGAATACAATGAGCAGTTCTTC. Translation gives CASRTGTEYNEQFF.

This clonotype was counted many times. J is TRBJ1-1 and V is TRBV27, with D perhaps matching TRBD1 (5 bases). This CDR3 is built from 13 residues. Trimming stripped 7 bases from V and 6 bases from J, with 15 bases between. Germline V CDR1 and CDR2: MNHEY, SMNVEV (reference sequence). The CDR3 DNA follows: TGTGCCAGCAAATTGGGGCGAAACTCTGAAGCTTTCTTT. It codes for CASKLGRNSEAFF.

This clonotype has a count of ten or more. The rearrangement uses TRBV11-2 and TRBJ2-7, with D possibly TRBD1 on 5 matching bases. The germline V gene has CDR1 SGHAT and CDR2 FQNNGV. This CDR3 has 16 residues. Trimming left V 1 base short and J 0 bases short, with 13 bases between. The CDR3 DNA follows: TGTGCCAGCAGCTTAGCGGGCAGGGCGAGCTCCTACGAGCAGTACTTC. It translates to CASSLAGRASSYEQYF.

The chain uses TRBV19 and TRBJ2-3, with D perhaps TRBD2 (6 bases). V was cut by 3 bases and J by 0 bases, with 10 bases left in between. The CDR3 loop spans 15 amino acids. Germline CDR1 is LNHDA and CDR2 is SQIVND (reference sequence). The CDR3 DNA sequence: TGTGCCAGTAGTATGGTAGCGGCTAGCACAGATACGCAGTATTTT. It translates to CASSMVAASTDTQYF.

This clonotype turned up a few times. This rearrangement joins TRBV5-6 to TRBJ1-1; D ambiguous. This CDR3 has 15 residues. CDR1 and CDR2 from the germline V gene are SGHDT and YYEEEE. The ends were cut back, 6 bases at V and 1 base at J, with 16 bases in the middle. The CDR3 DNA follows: TGTGCCAGCACCACGGGGTTTGATGCGAACACTGAAGCTTTCTTT. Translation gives CASTTGFDANTEAFF.

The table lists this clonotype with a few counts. The CDR3 here is CASSYGASGSSEQFF. The CDR3 region has the DNA TGTGCCAGCAGTTACGGGGCTAGCGGGAGTTCTGAGCAGTTCTTC. V is TRBV6-5 and J is TRBJ2-1, with TRBD2 matching over 10 bases. The J segment lost 9 bases and the V segment lost 2 bases, leaving 7 bases of the junction unmatched. This CDR3 has 15 amino acids. CDR1 is MNHEY, CDR2 SVGAGI, per germline.

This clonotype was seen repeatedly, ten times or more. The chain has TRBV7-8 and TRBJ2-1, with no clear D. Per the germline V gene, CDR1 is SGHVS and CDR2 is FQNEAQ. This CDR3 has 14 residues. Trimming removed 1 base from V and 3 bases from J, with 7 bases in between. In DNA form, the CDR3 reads TGTGCCAGCAGCTTAGGCCTAGGCTACAATGAGCAGTTCTTC. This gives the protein CASSLGLGYNEQFF.

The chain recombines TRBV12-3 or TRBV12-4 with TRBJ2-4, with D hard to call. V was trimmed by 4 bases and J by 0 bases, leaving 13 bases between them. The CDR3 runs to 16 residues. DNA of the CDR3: TGTGCCAGCAGTTCTGCTAACGCTATAGCCAAAAACATTCAGTACTTC. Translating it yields CASSSANAIAKNIQYF.

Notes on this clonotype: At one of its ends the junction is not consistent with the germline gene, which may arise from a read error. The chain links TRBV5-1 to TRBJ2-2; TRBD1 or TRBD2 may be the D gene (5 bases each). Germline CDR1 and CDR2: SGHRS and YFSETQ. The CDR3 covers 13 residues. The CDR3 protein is CASSSQGTGELSF. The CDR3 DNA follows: TGCGCCAGCAGCTCGCAGGGCACCGGGGAGCTGTCTTTT.

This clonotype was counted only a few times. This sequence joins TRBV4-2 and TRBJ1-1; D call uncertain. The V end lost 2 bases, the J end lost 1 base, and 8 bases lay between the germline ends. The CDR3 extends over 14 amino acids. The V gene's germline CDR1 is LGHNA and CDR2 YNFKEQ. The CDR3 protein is CASSQPSTNTEAFF. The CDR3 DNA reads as TGTGCCAGCAGCCAACCGTCCACGAACACTGAAGCTTTCTTT.

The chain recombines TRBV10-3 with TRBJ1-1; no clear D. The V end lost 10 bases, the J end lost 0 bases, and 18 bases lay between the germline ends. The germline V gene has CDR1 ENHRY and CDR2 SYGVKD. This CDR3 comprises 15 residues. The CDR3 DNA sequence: TGTGCCAGCACTCGGCCGACTATTATGAACACTGAAGCTTTCTTT. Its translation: CASTRPTIMNTEAFF.

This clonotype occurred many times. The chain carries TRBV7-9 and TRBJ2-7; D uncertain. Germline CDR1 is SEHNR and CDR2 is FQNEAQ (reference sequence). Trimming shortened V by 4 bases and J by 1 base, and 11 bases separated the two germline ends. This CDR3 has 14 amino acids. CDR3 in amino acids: CASSYVEGSYEQYF. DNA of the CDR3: TGTGCCAGCAGCTACGTTGAAGGGTCCTACGAGCAGTACTTC.

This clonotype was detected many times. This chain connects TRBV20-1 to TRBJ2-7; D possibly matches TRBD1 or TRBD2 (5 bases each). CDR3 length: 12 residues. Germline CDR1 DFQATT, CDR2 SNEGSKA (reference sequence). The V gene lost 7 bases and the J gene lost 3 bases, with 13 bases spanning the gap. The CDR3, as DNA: TGCAGTGAAAGGGACCGGAGCTACGAGCAGTACTTC. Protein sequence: CSERDRSYEQYF.

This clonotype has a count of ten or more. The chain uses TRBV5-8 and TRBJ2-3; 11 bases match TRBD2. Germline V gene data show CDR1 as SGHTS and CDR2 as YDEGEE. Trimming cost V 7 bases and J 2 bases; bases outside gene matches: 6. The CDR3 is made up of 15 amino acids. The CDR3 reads CASPGTSGPTDTQYF. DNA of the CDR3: TGTGCCAGCCCCGGGACTAGCGGACCCACAGATACGCAGTATTTT.